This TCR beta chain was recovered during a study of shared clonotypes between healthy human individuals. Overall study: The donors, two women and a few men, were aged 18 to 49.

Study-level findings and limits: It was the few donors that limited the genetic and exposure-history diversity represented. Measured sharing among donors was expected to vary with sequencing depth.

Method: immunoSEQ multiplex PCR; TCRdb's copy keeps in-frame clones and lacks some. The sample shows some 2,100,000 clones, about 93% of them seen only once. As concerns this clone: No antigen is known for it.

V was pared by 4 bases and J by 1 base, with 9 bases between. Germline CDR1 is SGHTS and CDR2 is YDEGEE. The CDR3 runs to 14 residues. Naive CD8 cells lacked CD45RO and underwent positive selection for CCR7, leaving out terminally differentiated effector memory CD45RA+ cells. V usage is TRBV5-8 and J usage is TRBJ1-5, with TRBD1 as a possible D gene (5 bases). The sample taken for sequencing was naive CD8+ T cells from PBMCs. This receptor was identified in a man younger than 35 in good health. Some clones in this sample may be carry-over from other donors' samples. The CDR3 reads CASSLDISNQPQHF. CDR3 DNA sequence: TGTGCCAGCAGCCTGGACATCAGCAATCAGCCCCAGCATTTT.